This entry is about one T cell receptor (beta chain). The data belong to a study of blood T cell repertoires in COVID-19. Study information: The United States, Italy and Spain provided the acute and convalescent COVID-19 samples. Nucleic acid was either cDNA or gDNA, and it came from T cells, B-cell-depleted T cells, or PBMCs.

Source study methods: Amplification with reference gene primers provided the estimates of nucleated cell counts. Profiling relied on immunoSEQ multiplex PCR, and the TCRdb table lists in-frame clones only, not all of them. V and J calls and clone size follow that table, whereas D and trimming were derived from the DNA. This sample has approximately 350,000 clones, with around nine tenths found just once. In Seattle, patients joined the study during active infection and were tracked longitudinally. In germline, CDR1 is SGHKS, CDR2 YYEKEE (reference sequence). The CDR3 runs to 15 residues. The V gene end was trimmed by 3 bases and the J gene end by 4 bases; junction bases not matched to a gene: 7.

The chain links TRBV5-5 to TRBJ1-1; 9 nucleotides line up with TRBD1. The sample consisted of peripheral blood. The receptor was isolated from a woman aged 55-69 years with COVID-19, enrolled during active disease. CDR3 residues: CASSWKGTGITEAFF. For the CDR3, the DNA is TGTGCCAGCAGCTGGAAAGGGACAGGGATCACTGAAGCTTTCTTT.